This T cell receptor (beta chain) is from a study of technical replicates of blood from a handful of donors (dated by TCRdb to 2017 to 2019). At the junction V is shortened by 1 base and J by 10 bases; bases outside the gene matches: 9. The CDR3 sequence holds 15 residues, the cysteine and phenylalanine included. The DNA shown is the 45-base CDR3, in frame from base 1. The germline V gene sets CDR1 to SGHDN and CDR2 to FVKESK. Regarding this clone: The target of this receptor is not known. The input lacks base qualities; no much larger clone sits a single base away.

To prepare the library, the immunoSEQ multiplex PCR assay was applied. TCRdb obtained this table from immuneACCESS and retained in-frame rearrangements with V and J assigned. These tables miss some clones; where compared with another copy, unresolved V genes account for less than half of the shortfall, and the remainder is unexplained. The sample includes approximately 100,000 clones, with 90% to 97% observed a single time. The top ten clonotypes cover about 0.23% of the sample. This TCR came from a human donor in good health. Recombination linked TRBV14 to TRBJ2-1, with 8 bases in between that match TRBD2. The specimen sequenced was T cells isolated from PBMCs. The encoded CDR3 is CASSQVLQRGIEQFF. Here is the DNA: TGTGCCAGCAGCCAAGTTCTCCAGCGGGGGATAGAGCAGTTCTTC. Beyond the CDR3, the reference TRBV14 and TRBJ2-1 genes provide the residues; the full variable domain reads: EAGVTQFPSHSVIEKGQTVTLRCDPISGHDNLYWYRRVMGKEIKFLLHFVKESKQDESGMPNNRFLAERTGGTYSTLKVQPAELEDSGVYFCASSQVLQRGIEQFFGPGTRLTVL.